Sequencing of this T cell receptor beta chain was carried out in a study of T-cell memory formation after mild COVID-19. V lost 8 bases, J lost 8 bases, and 5 bases stayed unmatched. In germline, CDR1 is LGHNA, CDR2 YNFKEQ. The CDR3 has 12 residues. TCRdb redid the calling of the 5' RACE reads with MiXCR, one entry per CDR3 protein. The sample includes about 84,000 distinct CDR3 sequences, roughly 14% of them seen just once. Regarding the study as a whole: Whether second-wave clones peaking at day 37 were SARS-CoV-2 specific went unconfirmed. Researchers found some responding clones in pre-infection memory, a sign that cross-reactive memory joined. The CD4+ clones that contracted clustered mainly within CM and EM, and the CD8+ clones concentrated in EMRA.

As to this clonotype: Antigen unknown.

Source material: PBMCs or a T cell subset sorted from them (not recorded which). The chain combines TRBV4-2 with TRBJ2-1; 8 nucleotides line up with TRBD1. The TCR sequence derives from an adult woman who had mild COVID-19 (a few samples of this study predate the infection). Cell type and time point are not known. As DNA, the CDR3 is TGTGCCAGCTGTCAGGGGGCGGATGAGCAGTTCTTC. Its protein is CASCQGADEQFF.